These 12 T cell receptor delta chains were sequenced from one sample in a study of gamma-delta chains in newborns, infants, children (dated by TCRdb to between 2019 and 2020). Sequenced using an Illumina MiSeq. TCRdb reran clone calling on the public reads with CATT; rows sharing one DNA sequence were then combined. The sample profile shows 4,900 or so delta-chain clones; around 3.9% of them were found once. The ten largest account for about 7.8% of the sample. Sequences were obtained from blood. These TCRs come from a child who was a newborn, infant or young child, either healthy, febrile or measles-vaccinated (not recorded which).

This clone is medium-sized in the sample. The V and J genes are TRDV2 and TRDJ3; D perhaps matches TRDD3 (6 bases). The V gene lost 0 bases and the J gene lost 2 bases, with 25 bases spanning the gap. CDR3 length equals 22 residues. Germline V gene lookup returns CDR1 GEAIGNYY and CDR2 EKD. The CDR3 here is CACDTRGSTGYHRAWDTRQMFF. CDR3 nucleotide sequence: TGTGCCTGTGACACCCGGGGGAGTACGGGGTATCACCGAGCCTGGGACACCCGACAGATGTTTTTC.

This clone came up a few times. The translation of this DNA and the TCRdb protein of a much larger clone differ at residue 14, probably owing to a read error; the protein shown here is translated from the DNA. The V and J genes are TRDV1 and TRDJ2, with 9 bases identical to TRDD3. The CDR3 extends over 17 amino acids. The germline CDR1 and CDR2 sequences are TSWWSYY and QGS. The CDR3 reads CALGASTTWGITARLFF. The CDR3 region has the DNA TGTGCTCTTGGGGCTTCAACGACTTGGGGGATAACGGCACGACTCTTCTTT.

This clone ranks as medium-sized. Additional DNA sequences in this sample encode the identical CDR3. This chain connects TRDV3 to TRDJ2; 7 positions match TRDD3. V shed 2 bases, J shed 0 bases, and the junction held 9 bases outside the gene matches. In germline, CDR1 is TVYSNPD, CDR2 GDNSRS (reference sequence). The CDR3 length is 16 residues. In DNA, the CDR3 is TGTGCCTTTTCTCTGGGGGGCCCCGCTTTGACAGCACAACTCTTCTTT. This gives the protein CAFSLGGPALTAQLFF.

This clone is medium-sized within its sample. Additional DNA sequences in this sample encode the identical CDR3. The chain is built from TRDV1 and TRDJ1; 12 nucleotides line up with TRDD3. V lost 1 base, J lost 0 bases, and 15 bases stayed unmatched. Per germline, CDR1 TSWWSYY and CDR2 QGS. CDR3 length: 21 amino acids. The CDR3 bases are TGTGCTCTTGGGGAACGGTTCCTACTGGGGGATACTCTATTCTACACCGATAAACTCATCTTT. Translated: CALGERFLLGDTLFYTDKLIF.

This clone qualifies as medium-sized. A much larger clone differs by one base, so this may be a read error. The same CDR3 arises from other DNA sequences in this sample as well. The V and J genes are TRAV29/DV5 and TRDJ1; 10 nucleotides align to TRDD3. CDR1 and CDR2 (germline): NSMFDY, ISSIKDK. CDR3 length: 20 residues. CDR3 sequence (DNA): TGTGCCGCAAGCCTACGGCCTTCCCAACGTACTGGGGGATACACCGATAAACTCATCTTT. It translates to CAASLRPSQRTGGYTDKLIF.

This clone showed up just a few times. Being one base from a much bigger clone, this may be a read error. The V gene is TRDV1, the J gene TRDJ1, with 7 bases identical to TRDD2. CDR1 and CDR2 from the germline V gene are TSWWSYY and QGS. This CDR3 spans 18 amino acids. With 2 bases clipped from V and 4 bases from J, the junction kept 16 bases outside the gene matches. The DNA of the CDR3 is TGTGCTCTTGGGGAATATTCCTACGGGGGTTCGGGAGACGATAAACTCATCTTT. It encodes CALGEYSYGGSGDDKLIF.

This clone was counted between two and nine times. The protein recorded in TCRdb matches a much larger clone and deviates from this DNA's translation at residue 12, suggesting a read error; the protein here is obtained by translating the DNA. The rearrangement joins TRDV2 to TRDJ3; TRDD3 matches 10 bases. This CDR3 is 17 amino acids long. Germline-derived CDR1 and CDR2 are GEAIGNYY and EKD. The CDR3 is CACDTGGYSWDARQMFF. The CDR3 nucleotides read TGTGCCTGTGACACTGGGGGATACTCCTGGGACGCCCGACAGATGTTTTTC.

Worth noting for this clone: This is likely an artifact of a read error, given a far larger clone one base away. Different DNA sequences within this sample yield the same CDR3. The genes are TRDV2 and TRDJ3; D is possibly TRDD3 (6 bases). This CDR3 region has 19 residues. In germline, CDR1 is GEAIGNYY, CDR2 EKD. Trimming stripped 0 bases from V and 3 bases from J, with 17 bases between. CDR3: CACDTVLGDTSWDTRQMFF. As DNA, the CDR3 is TGTGCCTGTGACACCGTACTGGGAGATACTAGCTGGGACACCCGACAGATGTTTTTC.

The table lists this clone with a few counts. The protein in TCRdb stems from a much larger clone and differs at residue 9 from this DNA's translation, likely a read error; here the protein is translated from the DNA. The chain uses TRDV2 and TRDJ1; the D gene is possibly TRDD3 (6 bases). Trimming cost V 0 bases and J 2 bases, with 21 bases left between them. The CDR3 totals 18 residues. Germline CDR1 GEAIGNYY, CDR2 EKD. CDR3 residues: CACDTAKGEYAGTDKLIF. The CDR3 nucleotides read TGTGCCTGTGACACCGCTAAGGGGGAATACGCGGGAACCGATAAACTCATCTTT.

On this clone: The protein recorded in TCRdb matches a much larger clone and deviates from this DNA's translation at residue 8, suggesting a read error; the protein here is obtained by translating the DNA. This chain links TRDV2 with TRDJ1; D ambiguous. The V gene's germline CDR1 is GEAIGNYY and CDR2 EKD. This CDR3 spans 19 amino acids. The V end was cut by 0 bases, the J end by 0 bases, with 22 bases between. The CDR3 DNA sequence: TGTGCCTGTGACACCGTACTGAGGGCGTCTGACCTCTACACCGATAAACTCATCTTT. Its translation is CACDTVLRASDLYTDKLIF.

Comment on this clone: Given a far larger clone just one base away, this is likely a sequencing read error. This sample includes further DNA sequences coding for the same CDR3. This rearrangement joins TRDV1 to TRDJ2; the D gene is possibly TRDD3 (5 bases). The CDR3 runs 17 residues. Germline V gene sequence: CDR1 TSWWSYY, CDR2 QGS. CDR3 amino acids: CALGEPLRPRSAAQLFF. Here the CDR3 DNA reads TGTGCCCTTGGGGAACCCCTGCGGCCCCGTTCGGCAGCACAACTCTTCTTT.

This clone was seen a handful of times. A read error is likely here: a far larger clone is one base away. The identical CDR3 is also encoded by other nucleotide sequences in the sample. The chain employs TRDV2 and TRDJ2; a weak D match, TRDD2 (6 bases). Per germline, CDR1 GEAIGNYY and CDR2 EKD. The CDR3 spans 18 residues. The CDR3 loop reads CACDPIPNRLALTAQLFF. The CDR3 DNA is TGTGCCTGTGACCCCATTCCTAACCGTCTGGCTCTGACAGCACAGCTCTTCTTT.